This T cell receptor beta chain was recorded in a study of T cell responses to AZD1222 COVID-19 vaccine. Study-wide results and limits: Targeting of unmutated variant regions was reportedly seen in nearly half of spike-specific TCRs. Just a handful of people given AZD1222 tested seropositive at baseline. Repertoires were sampled only after the peak T cell response. The study found Spike-specific TCR breadth and depth rose after two AZD1222 doses.

This CDR3 is built from 15 residues. Germline V gene lookup returns CDR1 SGHVS and CDR2 FNYEAQ. With 1 base clipped from V and 6 bases from J, the junction kept 5 bases outside the gene matches. This clone has just one count. Antigen: not known. Generated by immunoSEQ multiplex PCR, the TCRdb table keeps only in-frame clones and is missing some. The sample lists 120,000 to 150,000 clones; about 92% were seen once. The J gene is TRBJ2-1, the V gene TRBV7-6; 8 bases fit TRBD2. Sequences were derived from peripheral blood, sampled on day 0 of MenACWY control vaccination. The clonotype comes from an adult in good health. The CDR3, as DNA: TGTGCCAGCAGCTTAGGCCCTAGCGGGCTCAATGAGCAGTTCTTC. Residues: CASSLGPSGLNEQFF.